This TCR beta chain derives from a study of beta chain features in type 1 diabetes. This clone was observed a handful of times. Isolated RNA was reverse transcribed in full, so expressed TCRB transcripts were sequenced. TCRdb keeps only in-frame clones here, not all; method: immunoSEQ multiplex PCR. In the table there are a few hundred thousand clones, more than 11% of which are singletons. V was trimmed by 5 bases and J by 3 bases, leaving 15 bases between them. Germline V lookup: CDR1 SGHDT, CDR2 YYEEEE. This CDR3 comprises 14 residues. Sequencing was carried out using naive CD4+ T cells from blood. V usage is TRBV5-6 and J usage is TRBJ2-7; D possibly uses TRBD1 or TRBD2 (5 bases each). This clonotype was sampled from a man aged 25-45 years in good health. The CDR3 spells CASSFRDGIYEQYF. Here the CDR3 DNA reads TGTGCCAGCAGTTTCCGGGACGGCATCTACGAGCAGTACTTC.